The 21 T cell receptor beta chains presented below share a single source sample, sequenced in a study of T cells after posttransplantation cyclophosphamide. Libraries were prepared by immunoSEQ multiplex PCR; TCRdb keeps only in-frame clonotypes and omits some of them. The data contain tens of thousands of clones, just over 90% of them seen just once; the ten biggest clones take up roughly 2.9%. Sequencing was done on a sample of PBMCs. The receptor set was obtained from a woman aged 25 to 39 in good health and a related stem cell transplant donor.

The chain combines TRBV5-3 with TRBJ2-7, with a possible D match to TRBD1 (6 bases). TRBV5-3 is flagged as an ORF with uncertain function. CDR3 length: 12 residues. V dropped 4 bases and J dropped 3 bases, with 8 bases sitting between them. The CDR3 DNA reads TGTGCCAGAAGCCCACAGGGCTACGAGCAGTACTTC. Translating it yields CARSPQGYEQYF.

The chain couples TRBV18 to TRBJ2-1; D is perhaps TRBD1 (6 bases). The CDR3 loop spans 14 amino acids. V was clipped by 0 bases and J by 5 bases, with 8 bases between them. Germline V gene sequence: CDR1 KGHSH, CDR2 LQKENI. The CDR3 loop is CASSPPGAHNEQFF. CDR3 bases: TGTGCCAGCTCACCACCGGGGGCCCACAATGAGCAGTTCTTC.

Comment on this clone: At the DNA level, this CDR3 is encoded by other sequences in the same sample as well. CDR3: CASSRDRDNSPLHF. CDR3 bases: TGTGCCAGCAGTAGAGACAGGGATAATTCACCCCTCCACTTT. V is TRBV2 and J is TRBJ1-6; 7 bases line up with TRBD1. There are 14 residues in the CDR3. V shed 5 bases and J 5 bases; nucleotides not matched to a gene: 3. The germline gives CDR1 SNHLY, CDR2 FYNNEI.

The chain uses TRBV11-2 and TRBJ1-4, with TRBD1 matching over 9 bases. V dropped 5 bases and J dropped 8; count of bases not matched to a gene: 12. The germline V gene encodes CDR1 SGHAT and CDR2 FQNNGV. The CDR3 spans 16 residues. The CDR3 DNA follows: TGTGCCAGCAGCACAACCTCCGGGACAGGGTGGGAAAAACTGTTTTTT. Protein: CASSTTSGTGWEKLFF.

This sequence joins TRBV2 and TRBJ2-1; perhaps TRBD2 as D (5 bases). This CDR3 has 13 amino acids. Germline V gene sequence: CDR1 SNHLY, CDR2 FYNNEI. Trimming pared 1 base from V and 9 bases from J, leaving 10 bases between. This chain's CDR3 is CASSEGGEGEQFF. The CDR3 DNA follows: TGTGCCAGCAGTGAAGGGGGAGAGGGTGAGCAGTTCTTC.

This clone was seen more than once but under ten times. The chain combines TRBV9 with TRBJ1-2; D remains ambiguous. Germline-derived CDR1 and CDR2 are SGDLS and YYNGEE. Between the trimmed V and J ends, which lost 4 bases and 3 bases, there was a span of 16 bases. This CDR3 has 15 amino acids. CDR3 amino acids: CASSPVGVPYYGYTF. CDR3 DNA: TGTGCCAGCAGCCCAGTAGGAGTACCCTACTATGGCTACACCTTC.

The V gene is TRBV6-1, the J gene TRBJ1-2, with a tentative D call TRBD1 (6 bases). Germline values: CDR1 MNHNS, CDR2 SASEGT. V lost 1 base and J lost 6, with 21 bases in between. The CDR3 extends over 17 amino acids. CDR3 sequence: CASSEGGAGLGVDGYTF. CDR3 bases: TGTGCCAGCAGTGAAGGGGGGGCCGGGTTGGGGGTGGATGGCTACACCTTC.

The V gene is TRBV5-6, the J gene TRBJ2-7; no definite D call. The CDR3 spans 12 residues. From germline, CDR1 is SGHDT and CDR2 YYEEEE. The V end lost 4 bases, the J end lost 0 bases, and 5 bases lay between the germline ends. CDR3 DNA sequence: TGTGCCAGCAGCGCTAGCTCCTACGAGCAGTACTTC. Translated: CASSASSYEQYF. The complete variable domain, with remaining parts taken from reference TRBV5-6 and TRBJ2-7, reads DAGVTQSPTHLIKTRGQQVTLRCSPKSGHDTVSWYQQALGQGPQFIFQYYEEEERQRGNFPDRFSGHQFPNYSSELNVNALLLGDSALYLCASSASSYEQYFGPGTRLTVT.

V usage is TRBV5-4 and J usage is TRBJ2-1; 9 nucleotides match TRBD1. CDR1 and CDR2 from the germline V gene are SGHNT and YYREEE (reference sequence). V lost 4 bases and J lost 3; bases outside the gene matches: 8. CDR3 length: 16 residues. This CDR3 is CASSAGTGTSYNEQFF. The CDR3 DNA is TGTGCCAGCAGCGCGGGGACAGGGACCAGCTACAATGAGCAGTTCTTC.

The genes are TRBV5-1 and TRBJ2-1; 12 bases are a match to TRBD2. Germline values: CDR1 SGHRS, CDR2 YFSETQ. J was trimmed by 4 bases and V by 4 bases; bases with no gene match: 3. The CDR3 totals 15 residues. CDR3 in DNA: TGCGCCAGCAGCGTGACTAGCGGGGGATACAATGAGCAGTTCTTC. This codes for CASSVTSGGYNEQFF.

V gene TRBV7-9 combines with J gene TRBJ2-1; D unclear. The CDR3 is made up of 15 amino acids. V was cut by 5 bases and J by 6 bases, with 17 bases left in between. CDR1 is SEHNR, CDR2 FQNEAQ, per germline (reference sequence). In nucleotides, the CDR3 is TGTGCCAGCAGCCCACCGATCTCCTACGGCAATGAGCAGTTCTTC. Protein sequence: CASSPPISYGNEQFF.

The chain combines TRBV19 with TRBJ2-7; 7 bases are a match to TRBD2. The trim removed 6 bases at V and 2 bases at J, leaving 7 bases unmatched. The CDR3 is made up of 14 amino acids. The germline V gene encodes CDR1 LNHDA and CDR2 SQIVND (reference sequence). The CDR3 is CASSLGTNTYEQYF. For the CDR3, the DNA is TGTGCCAGTAGCCTCGGGACTAATACCTACGAGCAGTACTTC.

The CDR3 DNA reads TGTGCCAGTAGTGCGTTACAGGGAAACACCGGGGAGCTGTTTTTT. It codes for CASSALQGNTGELFF. V usage is TRBV19 and J usage is TRBJ2-2, with D perhaps TRBD1 (6 bases). Trimming removed 5 bases from V and 2 bases from J, with 12 bases in between. Germline V gene lookup returns CDR1 LNHDA and CDR2 SQIVND (reference sequence). CDR3 size: 15 residues.

This chain connects TRBV7-2 to TRBJ1-1, with TRBD1 as a possible D gene (5 bases). Germline V gene sequence: CDR1 SGHTA, CDR2 FQGNSA. The CDR3 is 13 amino acids. Trimming cost V 5 bases and J 6 bases, with 13 bases left between them. CDR3 sequence: CASSRDGTAEAFF. The CDR3 nucleotides are TGTGCCAGCAGCCGCGACGGGACGGCTGAAGCTTTCTTT. Complete variable domain (other parts from reference TRBV7-2 and TRBJ1-1): GAGVSQSPSNKVTEKGKDVELRCDPISGHTALYWYRQSLGQGLEFLIYFQGNSAPDKSGLPSDRFSAERTGGSVSTLTIQRTQQEDSAVYLCASSRDGTAEAFFGQGTRLTVV.

This chain links TRBV6-1 with TRBJ1-5; possibly TRBD1 for D (6 bases). Trimming removed 8 bases from V and 4 bases from J, with 9 bases in between. The CDR3 length is 12 residues. The V gene's germline CDR1 is MNHNS and CDR2 SASEGT. The CDR3 sequence: CASEGGNQPQHF. In DNA, the CDR3 is TGTGCCAGCGAAGGGGGTAATCAGCCCCAGCATTTT.

The V and J genes are TRBV4-2 and TRBJ2-3; the D is unclear. The CDR3 totals 13 residues. The germline V gene encodes CDR1 LGHNA and CDR2 YNFKEQ. Trimming took off 8 bases at V and 4 bases at J, with 13 bases between the two ends. The CDR3 DNA follows: TGTGCCAGCCGCTCCTTGGTTGCAGATACGCAGTATTTT. It yields the protein CASRSLVADTQYF.

V gene TRBV5-5 combines with J gene TRBJ2-7, with D tentatively TRBD1 (7 bases). This CDR3 region has 15 residues. V lost 3 bases to trimming and J lost 2 bases, with 15 bases between them. CDR1 and CDR2 (germline): SGHKS, YYEKEE (reference sequence). This CDR3 is CASSSPGGTTYEQYF. The CDR3 nucleotides read TGTGCCAGCAGCTCTCCAGGGGGGACAACCTACGAGCAGTACTTC.

The rearrangement links TRBV25-1 to TRBJ2-7; tentatively, D is TRBD1 (5 bases). Germline loops: CDR1 MGHDK, CDR2 SYGVNS. V was pared by 1 base and J by 4 bases, with 11 bases between. CDR3 length equals 14 residues. The CDR3 DNA is TGTGCCAGCAGTGAATCTGCAGGGCATTACGAGCAGTACTTC. This translates into CASSESAGHYEQYF.

The V call is TRBV30, the J call TRBJ1-6; 9 bases fit TRBD1. Germline trimming cut 2 bases from V and 7 bases from J; bases unmatched to any gene: 3. CDR1 and CDR2 from the germline V gene are GTSNPN and SVGIG (reference sequence). The CDR3 has 14 amino acids. The CDR3 protein is CAWSIGQGNSPLHF. Written as DNA, the CDR3 is TGTGCCTGGAGTATCGGACAGGGGAATTCACCCCTCCACTTT.

The chain has TRBV6-1 and TRBJ2-3; D may be TRBD1 (6 bases). Germline V gene data show CDR1 as MNHNS and CDR2 as SASEGT. The CDR3 extends over 14 amino acids. V was shortened by 7 bases and J by 3 bases, with 14 bases between the two germline ends. Here the CDR3 DNA reads TGTGCCAGCATCCGGGACATCCAAACAGATACGCAGTATTTT. Encoded protein: CASIRDIQTDTQYF.

The chain couples TRBV30 to TRBJ2-5; 9 bases agree with TRBD2. CDR1 is GTSNPN and CDR2 is SVGIG in the germline V gene (reference sequence). The CDR3 has 15 residues. V shed 3 bases and J 2 bases; nucleotides not matched to a gene: 7. CDR3 DNA sequence: TGTGCCTGGAGCCTCCTAGCGGGGCAACAAGAGACCCAGTACTTC. Translation gives CAWSLLAGQQETQYF.